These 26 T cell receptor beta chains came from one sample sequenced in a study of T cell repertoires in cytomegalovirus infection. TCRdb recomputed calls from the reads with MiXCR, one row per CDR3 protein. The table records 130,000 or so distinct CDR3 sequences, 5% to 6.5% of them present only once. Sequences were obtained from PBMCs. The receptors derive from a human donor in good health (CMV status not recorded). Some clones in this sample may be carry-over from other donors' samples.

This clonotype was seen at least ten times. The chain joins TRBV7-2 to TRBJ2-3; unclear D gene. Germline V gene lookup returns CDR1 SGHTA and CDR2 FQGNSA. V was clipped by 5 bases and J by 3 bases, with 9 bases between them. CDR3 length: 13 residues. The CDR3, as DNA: TGTGCCAGCAGCCCGCCAGCAACAGATACGCAGTATTTT. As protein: CASSPPATDTQYF.

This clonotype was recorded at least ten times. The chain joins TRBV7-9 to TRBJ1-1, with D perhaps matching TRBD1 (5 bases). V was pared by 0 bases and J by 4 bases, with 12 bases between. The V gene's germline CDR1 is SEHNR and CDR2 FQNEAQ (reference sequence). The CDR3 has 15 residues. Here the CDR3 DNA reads TGTGCCAGCAGCTTAGCGCGGGGGTCAGTCACTGAAGCTTTCTTT. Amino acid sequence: CASSLARGSVTEAFF.

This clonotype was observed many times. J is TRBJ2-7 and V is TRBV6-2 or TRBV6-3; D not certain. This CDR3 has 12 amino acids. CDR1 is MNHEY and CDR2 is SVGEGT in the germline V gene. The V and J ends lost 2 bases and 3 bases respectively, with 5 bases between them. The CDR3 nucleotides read TGTGCCAGCAGTTACAGCGACTACGAGCAGTACTTC. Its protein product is CASSYSDYEQYF.

CDR3 region: CSAAVTDTQYF. For the CDR3, the DNA is TGCAGTGCGGCGGTCACAGATACGCAGTATTTT. This rearrangement joins TRBV20-1 to TRBJ2-3, with D uncertain. Trimming removed 6 bases from V and 2 bases from J, with 6 bases in between. This CDR3 is 11 amino acids long. CDR1 DFQATT and CDR2 SNEGSKA come from the germline V gene (reference sequence).

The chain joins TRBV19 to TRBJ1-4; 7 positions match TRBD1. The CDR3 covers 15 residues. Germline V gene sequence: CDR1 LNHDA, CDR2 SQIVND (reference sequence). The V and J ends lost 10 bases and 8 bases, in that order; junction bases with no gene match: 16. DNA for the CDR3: TGTGCCACCTCCGGGACAGCCTTAACTGGAGAAAAACTGTTTTTT. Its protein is CATSGTALTGEKLFF.

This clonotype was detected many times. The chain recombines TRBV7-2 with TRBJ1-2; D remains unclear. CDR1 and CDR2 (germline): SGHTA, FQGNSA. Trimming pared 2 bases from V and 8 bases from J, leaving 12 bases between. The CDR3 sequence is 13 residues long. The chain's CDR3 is CASSLKTHSGYTF. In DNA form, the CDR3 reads TGTGCCAGCAGCTTAAAAACGCACTCGGGCTACACCTTC.

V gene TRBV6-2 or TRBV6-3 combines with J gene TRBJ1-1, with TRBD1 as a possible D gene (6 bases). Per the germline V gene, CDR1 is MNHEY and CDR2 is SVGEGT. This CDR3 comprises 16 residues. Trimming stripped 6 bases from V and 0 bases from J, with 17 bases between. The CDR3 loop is CASRGWTDAMNTEAFF. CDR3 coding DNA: TGTGCCAGCAGGGGATGGACAGACGCCATGAACACTGAAGCTTTCTTT.

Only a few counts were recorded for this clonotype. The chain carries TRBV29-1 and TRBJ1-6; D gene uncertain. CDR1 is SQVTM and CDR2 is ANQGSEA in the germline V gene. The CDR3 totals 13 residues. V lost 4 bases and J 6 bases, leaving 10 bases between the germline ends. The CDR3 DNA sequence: TGCAGCGTTGCCAACAGCATTAATTCACCCCTCCACTTT. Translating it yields CSVANSINSPLHF.

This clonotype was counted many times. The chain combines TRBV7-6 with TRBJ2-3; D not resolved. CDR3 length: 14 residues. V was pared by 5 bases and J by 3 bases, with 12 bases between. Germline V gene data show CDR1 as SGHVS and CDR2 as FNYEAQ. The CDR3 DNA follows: TGTGCCAGCAGCCTTGGTTCGGGTACAGATACGCAGTATTTT. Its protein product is CASSLGSGTDTQYF.

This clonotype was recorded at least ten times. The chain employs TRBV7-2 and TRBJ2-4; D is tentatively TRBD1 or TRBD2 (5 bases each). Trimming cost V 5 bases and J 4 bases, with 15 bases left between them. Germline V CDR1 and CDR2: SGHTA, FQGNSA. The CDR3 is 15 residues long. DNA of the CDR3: TGTGCCAGCAGCAAAGACTGGGGGATAAAAAACATTCAGTACTTC. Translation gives CASSKDWGIKNIQYF.

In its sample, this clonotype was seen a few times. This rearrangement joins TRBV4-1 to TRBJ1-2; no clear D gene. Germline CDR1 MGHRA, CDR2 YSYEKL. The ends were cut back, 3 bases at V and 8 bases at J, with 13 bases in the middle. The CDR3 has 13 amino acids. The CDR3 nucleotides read TGCGCCAGCAGCCATGGGGAGGACGGGGGCTACACCTTC. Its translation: CASSHGEDGGYTF.

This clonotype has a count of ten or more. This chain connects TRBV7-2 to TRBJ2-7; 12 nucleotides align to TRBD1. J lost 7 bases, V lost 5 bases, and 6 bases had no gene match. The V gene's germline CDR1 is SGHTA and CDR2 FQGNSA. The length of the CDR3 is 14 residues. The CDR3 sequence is CASSLGTGGWEQYF. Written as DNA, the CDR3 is TGTGCCAGCAGCCTAGGGACAGGGGGCTGGGAGCAGTACTTC.

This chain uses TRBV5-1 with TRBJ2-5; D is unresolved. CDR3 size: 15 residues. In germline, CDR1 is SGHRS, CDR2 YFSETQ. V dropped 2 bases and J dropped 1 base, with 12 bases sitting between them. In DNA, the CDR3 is TGCGCCAGCAGCTTAACCTTCGCTATCCAAGAGACCCAGTACTTC. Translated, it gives CASSLTFAIQETQYF. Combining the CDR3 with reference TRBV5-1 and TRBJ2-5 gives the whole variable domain KAGVTQTPRYLIKTRGQQVTLSCSPISGHRSVSWYQQTPGQGLQFLFEYFSETQRNKGNFPGRFSGRQFSNSRSEMNVSTLELGDSALYLCASSLTFAIQETQYFGPGTRLLVL.

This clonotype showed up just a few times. CDR3 sequence (DNA): TGTGCCAGCAGCGGCCGGGACACCGCAACTAATGAAAAACTGTTTTTT. It codes for CASSGRDTATNEKLFF. This sequence joins TRBV7-2 and TRBJ1-4; tentatively, D is TRBD1 (6 bases). This CDR3 is built from 16 residues. Deletions cut 5 bases from V and 0 bases from J, with 13 bases between. Germline CDR1 is SGHTA and CDR2 is FQGNSA.

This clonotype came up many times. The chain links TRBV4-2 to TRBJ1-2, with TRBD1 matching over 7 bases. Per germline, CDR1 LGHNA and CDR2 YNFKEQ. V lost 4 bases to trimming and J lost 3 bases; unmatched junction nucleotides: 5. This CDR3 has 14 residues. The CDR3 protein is CASSRDSLDYGYTF. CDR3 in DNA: TGTGCCAGCAGCCGGGACAGTTTGGACTATGGCTACACCTTC.

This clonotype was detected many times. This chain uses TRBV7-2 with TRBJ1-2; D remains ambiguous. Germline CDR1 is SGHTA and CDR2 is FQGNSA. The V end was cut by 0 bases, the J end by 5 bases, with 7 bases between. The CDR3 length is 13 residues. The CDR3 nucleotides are TGTGCCAGCAGCTTAGCACAGTTGTATGGCTACACCTTC. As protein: CASSLAQLYGYTF.

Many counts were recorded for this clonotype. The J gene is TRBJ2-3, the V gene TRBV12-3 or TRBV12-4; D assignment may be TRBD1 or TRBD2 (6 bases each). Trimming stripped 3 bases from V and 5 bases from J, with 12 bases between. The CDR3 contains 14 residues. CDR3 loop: CASSFNGGQDTQYF. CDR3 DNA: TGTGCCAGCAGTTTTAACGGGGGACAAGATACGCAGTATTTT.

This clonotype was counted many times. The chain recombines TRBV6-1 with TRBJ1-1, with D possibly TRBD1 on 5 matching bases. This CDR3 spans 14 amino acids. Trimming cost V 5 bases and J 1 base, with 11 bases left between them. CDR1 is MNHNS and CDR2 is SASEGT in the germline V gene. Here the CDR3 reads CASSLTASNTEAFF. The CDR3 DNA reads TGTGCCAGCAGTTTGACAGCTTCGAACACTGAAGCTTTCTTT.

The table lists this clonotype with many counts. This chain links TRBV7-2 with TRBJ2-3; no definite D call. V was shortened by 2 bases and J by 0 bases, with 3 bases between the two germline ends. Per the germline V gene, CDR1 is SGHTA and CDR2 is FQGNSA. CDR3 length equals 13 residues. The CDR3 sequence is CASSLISTDTQYF. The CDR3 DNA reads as TGTGCCAGCAGCTTAATAAGCACAGATACGCAGTATTTT.

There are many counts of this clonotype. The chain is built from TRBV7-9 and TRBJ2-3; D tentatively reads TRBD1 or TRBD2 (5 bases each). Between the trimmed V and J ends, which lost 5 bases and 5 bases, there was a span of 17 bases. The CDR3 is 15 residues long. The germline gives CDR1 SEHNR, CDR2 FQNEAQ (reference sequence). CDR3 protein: CASSLGRVLVDTQYF. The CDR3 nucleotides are TGTGCCAGCAGCCTGGGACGCGTATTGGTAGATACGCAGTATTTT.

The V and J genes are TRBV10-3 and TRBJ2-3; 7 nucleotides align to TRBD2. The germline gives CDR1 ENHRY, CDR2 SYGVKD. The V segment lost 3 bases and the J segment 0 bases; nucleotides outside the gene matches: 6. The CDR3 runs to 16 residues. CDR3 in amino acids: CAISDESGASTDTQYF. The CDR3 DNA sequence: TGTGCCATCAGTGATGAAAGCGGGGCTAGCACAGATACGCAGTATTTT.

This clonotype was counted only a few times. CDR3: CASISFGTTEAFF. The CDR3 DNA reads TGTGCCAGTATCTCATTTGGAACGACTGAAGCTTTCTTT. The V call is TRBV19, the J call TRBJ1-1; D unclear. V was clipped by 7 bases and J by 5 bases, with 14 bases between them. CDR3 length equals 13 residues. In germline, CDR1 is LNHDA, CDR2 SQIVND (reference sequence). The whole variable domain, remainder taken from reference TRBV19 and TRBJ1-1, is DGGITQSPKYLFRKEGQNVTLSCEQNLNHDAMYWYRQDPGQGLRLIYYSQIVNDFQKGDIAEGYSVSREKKESFPLTVTSAQKNPTAFYLCASISFGTTEAFFGQGTRLTVV.

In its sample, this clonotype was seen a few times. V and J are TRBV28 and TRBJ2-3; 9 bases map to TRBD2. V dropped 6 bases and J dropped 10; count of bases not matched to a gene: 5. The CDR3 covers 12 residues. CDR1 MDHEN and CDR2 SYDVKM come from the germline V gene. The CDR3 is CASSLSGGAQYF. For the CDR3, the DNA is TGTGCCAGCAGCCTTAGCGGGGGCGCGCAGTATTTT.

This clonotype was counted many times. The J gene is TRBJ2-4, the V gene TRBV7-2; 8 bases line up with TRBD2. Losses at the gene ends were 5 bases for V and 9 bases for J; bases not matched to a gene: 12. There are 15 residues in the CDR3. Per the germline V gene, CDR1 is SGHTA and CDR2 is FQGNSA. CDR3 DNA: TGTGCCAGCAGCCCGTGGGGACTAGGGGACGGCATTCAGTACTTC. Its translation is CASSPWGLGDGIQYF. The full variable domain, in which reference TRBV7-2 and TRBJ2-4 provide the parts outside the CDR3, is GAGVSQSPSNKVTEKGKDVELRCDPISGHTALYWYRQSLGQGLEFLIYFQGNSAPDKSGLPSDRFSAERTGGSVSTLTIQRTQQEDSAVYLCASSPWGLGDGIQYFGAGTRLSVL.

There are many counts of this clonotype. The CDR3 DNA reads as TGTGCCAGCAGCTTAACCGGGCAAAGACACAATGAGCAGTTCTTC. Protein sequence: CASSLTGQRHNEQFF. This sequence joins TRBV7-6 and TRBJ2-1, with D unresolved. Germline CDR1 and CDR2: SGHVS and FNYEAQ. The CDR3 is 15 amino acids. V gave up 2 bases and J gave up 5 bases, with 13 bases separating them.

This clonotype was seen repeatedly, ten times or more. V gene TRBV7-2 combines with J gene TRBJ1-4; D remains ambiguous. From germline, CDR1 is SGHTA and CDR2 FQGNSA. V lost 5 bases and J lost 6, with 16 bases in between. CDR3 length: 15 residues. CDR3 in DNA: TGTGCCAGCAGCCTTGATTCCAGTGGATATGAAAAACTGTTTTTT. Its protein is CASSLDSSGYEKLFF.